Presented here are 11 T cell receptor beta chains from one specimen sequenced in a study of blood T cell repertoires in COVID-19. Clones were read by immunoSEQ multiplex PCR, and TCRdb kept only the in-frame ones, dropping some. The repertoire holds 400,000 or so clones, with about 89% as singletons. Sequencing input: peripheral blood. These receptors all come from a woman aged 35 to 49 with COVID-19, enrolled during active disease.

This clone was detected only a few times. Within the sample, other DNA sequences also encode this same CDR3. The chain couples TRBV28 to TRBJ1-3; unclear D gene. Germline CDR1 MDHEN, CDR2 SYDVKM. The V end was cut by 6 bases, the J end by 0 bases, with 6 bases between. This CDR3 has 13 amino acids. The CDR3 coding sequence is TGTGCCAGCAGGGCTAGCTCTGGAAACACCATATATTTT. Amino acids: CASRASSGNTIYF.

The chain links TRBV19 to TRBJ2-3; 10 nucleotides match TRBD2. The germline gives CDR1 LNHDA, CDR2 SQIVND (reference sequence). The CDR3 loop spans 19 amino acids. The trim removed 6 bases at V and 0 bases at J, leaving 15 bases unmatched. CDR3 DNA: TGTGCCAGTAGCATGGGCCTAGCGGGAGCAACGTCTAGCACAGATACGCAGTATTTT. This gives the protein CASSMGLAGATSSTDTQYF.

The count of this clone is one. The identical CDR3 is also encoded by other nucleotide sequences in the sample. The chain joins TRBV18 to TRBJ1-5; D possibly corresponds to TRBD1 (5 bases). Germline CDR1 is KGHSH and CDR2 is LQKENI. Trimming left V 2 bases short and J 4 bases short, with 6 bases between. The CDR3 spans 13 residues. CDR3: CASSPGANQPQHF. The CDR3 DNA follows: TGTGCCAGCTCACCAGGGGCTAATCAGCCCCAGCATTTT.

J is TRBJ1-6 and V is TRBV27, with a tentative D call TRBD1 (6 bases). Trimming cost V 2 bases and J 7 bases, with 12 bases left between them. Germline V gives CDR1 MNHEY, CDR2 SMNVEV (reference sequence). The CDR3 is made up of 15 amino acids. CDR3 sequence: CASSLKGVGNSPLHF. CDR3 bases: TGTGCCAGCAGTTTAAAGGGGGTGGGGAATTCACCCCTCCACTTT.

The chain is built from TRBV27 and TRBJ1-5; D may be TRBD1 (5 bases). The CDR3 is 15 residues long. V was shortened by 5 bases and J by 4 bases, with 15 bases between the two germline ends. Germline CDR1 reads MNHEY; CDR2 reads SMNVEV (reference sequence). The CDR3 sequence is CASSTLDRLNQPQHF. CDR3 nucleotide sequence: TGTGCCAGCAGTACCCTAGACAGACTTAATCAGCCCCAGCATTTT.

J is TRBJ1-3 and V is TRBV4-1, with TRBD1 identical over 7 bases. Germline-derived CDR1 and CDR2 are MGHRA and YSYEKL. This CDR3 is 16 amino acids long. With V trimmed by 1 base and J by 0 bases, 3 bases remained unmatched. The CDR3 sequence: CASSQGTGLSGNTIYF. The CDR3 coding sequence is TGCGCCAGCAGCCAAGGGACAGGCCTCTCTGGAAACACCATATATTTT.

This chain joins TRBV7-2 and TRBJ2-1; D not resolved. The V and J ends lost 5 bases and 7 bases respectively, with 18 bases between them. CDR3 length: 15 amino acids. Germline V lookup: CDR1 SGHTA, CDR2 FQGNSA. CDR3: CASSPGGVRPNEQFF. CDR3 in DNA: TGTGCCAGCAGCCCTGGCGGAGTGCGCCCAAATGAGCAGTTCTTC.

A single count supports this clone. V gene TRBV6-5 combines with J gene TRBJ1-1, with a possible D match to TRBD1 (5 bases). The V end lost 3 bases, the J end lost 3 bases, and 14 bases lay between the germline ends. The CDR3 has 15 amino acids. Per germline, CDR1 MNHEY and CDR2 SVGAGI. The CDR3 DNA follows: TGTGCCAGCAGTTATGACAGTCTAAGGGACACTGAAGCTTTCTTT. Residues: CASSYDSLRDTEAFF.

The rearrangement joins TRBV25-1 to TRBJ1-2; 9 bases agree with TRBD1. Trimming cost V 4 bases and J 4 bases; bases outside gene matches: 10. CDR3 length: 16 residues. Germline CDR1 MGHDK, CDR2 SYGVNS. CDR3 in DNA: TGTGCCAGCAGTGCCCACCCCGGGACAGGGATCTATGGCTACACCTTC. This encodes CASSAHPGTGIYGYTF.

On this clone itself: This CDR3 is also generated by other DNA sequences in the sample. This chain uses TRBV7-9 with TRBJ1-5; 7 bases map to TRBD1. Germline V gene data show CDR1 as SEHNR and CDR2 as FQNEAQ (reference sequence). The CDR3 covers 14 residues. J gave up 2 bases and V 4 bases, and 2 bases lay outside the gene matches. The CDR3 spells CASSSTGGNQPQHF. CDR3 DNA: TGTGCCAGCAGCTCAACAGGGGGCAATCAGCCCCAGCATTTT.

The chain has TRBV27 and TRBJ1-2; a possible D gene is TRBD1 (5 bases). This CDR3 has 13 residues. Looked up from germline, CDR1 is MNHEY and CDR2 is SMNVEV (reference sequence). V lost 5 bases, J lost 4 bases, and 11 bases lay in between. DNA for the CDR3: TGTGCCAGCAGTCTCGGGGGAAGCTATGGCTACACCTTC. Amino acids: CASSLGGSYGYTF.